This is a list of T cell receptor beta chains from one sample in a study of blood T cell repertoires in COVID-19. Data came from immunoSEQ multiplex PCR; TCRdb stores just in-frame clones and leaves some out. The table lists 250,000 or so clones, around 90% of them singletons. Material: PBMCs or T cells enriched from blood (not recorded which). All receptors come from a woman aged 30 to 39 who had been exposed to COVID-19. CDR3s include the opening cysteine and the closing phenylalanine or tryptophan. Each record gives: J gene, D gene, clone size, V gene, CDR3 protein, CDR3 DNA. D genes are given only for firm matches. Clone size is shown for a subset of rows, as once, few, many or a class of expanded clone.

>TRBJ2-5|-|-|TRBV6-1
CASSDLAGETQYF
TGTGCCAGCAGTGATTTGGCAGGGGAGACCCAGTACTTC
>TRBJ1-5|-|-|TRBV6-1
CASSEKSGGRYGNQPQHF
TGTGCCAGCAGTGAAAAGTCCGGGGGGCGGTACGGCAATCAGCCCCAGCATTTT
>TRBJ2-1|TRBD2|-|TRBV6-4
CASSVSGGGEQFF
TGTGCCAGCAGTGTTAGCGGGGGGGGTGAGCAGTTCTTC
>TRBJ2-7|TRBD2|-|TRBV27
CASRLLTGTSGRFVHEQYF
TGTGCCAGCAGACTTCTGACCGGGACTAGCGGGAGATTTGTCCACGAGCAGTACTTC
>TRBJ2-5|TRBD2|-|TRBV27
CASSLLPSGLVTQYF
TGTGCCAGCAGTTTACTGCCTAGCGGGTTGGTGACCCAGTACTTC
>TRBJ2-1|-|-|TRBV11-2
CASSDPGVYNEQFF
TGTGCCAGCTCGGACCCCGGGGTCTACAATGAGCAGTTCTTC
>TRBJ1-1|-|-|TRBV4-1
CASSGGDAEAFF
TGCGCCAGCTCGGGCGGGGACGCTGAAGCTTTCTTT
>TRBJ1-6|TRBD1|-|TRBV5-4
CASSLKGTEGRSPLHF
TGTGCCAGCAGCTTGAAAGGGACAGAAGGTCGGTCACCCCTCCACTTT
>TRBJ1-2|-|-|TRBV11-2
CASSLVGRGLHGYTF
TGTGCCAGCAGCTTAGTTGGGAGGGGGTTGCATGGCTACACCTTC
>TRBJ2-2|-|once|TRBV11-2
CASSFRGVGTGELFF
TGTGCCAGCAGCTTCAGGGGCGTTGGAACCGGGGAGCTGTTTTTT
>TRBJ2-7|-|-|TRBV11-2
CASSILLLYEQYF
TGTGCCAGCAGCATCCTCCTTCTTTACGAGCAGTACTTC
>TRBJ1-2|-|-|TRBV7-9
CASSPRTVSYGYTF
TGTGCCAGCAGCCCACGGACAGTGAGCTATGGCTACACCTTC
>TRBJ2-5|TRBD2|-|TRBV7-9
CASSRVREGETQYF
TGTGCCAGCAGCCGAGTCAGGGAGGGAGAGACCCAGTACTTC
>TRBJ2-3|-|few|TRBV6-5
CASRPQGSGTQYF
TGTGCCAGCAGGCCGCAGGGTAGCGGTACGCAGTATTTT
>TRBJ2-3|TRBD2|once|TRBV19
CASSISGSMADTQYF
TGTGCCAGTAGTATTAGCGGGAGTATGGCAGATACGCAGTATTTT
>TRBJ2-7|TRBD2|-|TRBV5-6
CASSTGLAGYEQYF
TGTGCCAGCAGCACCGGACTAGCGGGGTACGAGCAGTACTTC